The 24 T cell receptor beta chains listed next were all sequenced from one sample in a study of shared clonotypes between healthy human individuals. Data came from immunoSEQ multiplex PCR; TCRdb stores just in-frame clones and leaves some out. The sample holds over 1.5 million clones, 95% to 99% seen once. Sequenced material: naive CD4+ T cells sorted from blood. This sample's subset: CD45RA+ positively selected. The source of these receptors is a man aged 25-40 years in good health.

This clone is a singleton in its sample. V is TRBV9 and J is TRBJ1-2, with a possible D match to TRBD1 (5 bases). Germline V lookup: CDR1 SGDLS, CDR2 YYNGEE. The CDR3 length is 15 residues. Trimming cost V 4 bases and J 5 bases, with 18 bases left between them. The CDR3 DNA reads TGTGCCAGCAGCACCGAACCTCAGGGAGGATATGGCTACACCTTC. As protein: CASSTEPQGGYGYTF.

The V and J genes are TRBV25-1 and TRBJ2-2; 8 bases are a match to TRBD1. The junction had 4 bases not matched to a gene; V was cut back by 4 bases and J by 0 bases. CDR3 length: 16 residues. CDR1 and CDR2 (germline): MGHDK, SYGVNS. CDR3 in amino acids: CASSGPDRANTGELFF. The CDR3 coding sequence is TGTGCCAGCAGTGGGCCGGACAGGGCGAACACCGGGGAGCTGTTTTTT.

The chain combines TRBV18 with TRBJ1-2; D is uncertain. The length of the CDR3 is 15 residues. V was clipped by 2 bases and J by 5 bases, with 15 bases between them. From germline, CDR1 is KGHSH and CDR2 LQKENI. CDR3 nucleotides: TGTGCCAGCTCACCAACCACAGAGATCTTATATGGCTACACCTTC. This translates into CASSPTTEILYGYTF.

J is TRBJ2-7 and V is TRBV15; a weak D match, TRBD2 (7 bases). CDR1 and CDR2 from the germline V gene are LNHNV and YYDKDF (reference sequence). Trimming shortened V by 1 base and J by 12 bases, and 13 bases separated the two germline ends. The CDR3 runs to 12 residues. In nucleotides, the CDR3 is TGTGCCACCAGCAGAGTAGGGGGAGGGCCGTACTTC. Protein: CATSRVGGGPYF.

The V call is TRBV5-6, the J call TRBJ2-7; 9 bases align to TRBD1. Germline CDR1 and CDR2: SGHDT and YYEEEE. CDR3 length: 14 residues. V gave up 4 bases and J gave up 6 bases; unmatched junction bases: 8. The CDR3 here is CASSVTRDRAEQYF. The CDR3 DNA reads TGTGCCAGCAGCGTCACACGGGACAGGGCCGAGCAGTACTTC.

This chain's CDR3 is CASSPSGQGIYYGYTF. The DNA of the CDR3 is TGTGCCAGCAGTCCGTCGGGACAGGGGATATACTATGGCTACACCTTC. The chain is built from TRBV28 and TRBJ1-2; 10 bases agree with TRBD1. Germline-derived CDR1 and CDR2 are MDHEN and SYDVKM. The CDR3 is 16 residues long. Germline trimming cut 5 bases from V and 3 bases from J; bases unmatched to any gene: 9.

The chain carries TRBV7-4 and TRBJ1-1, with a tentative D call TRBD1 (5 bases). This CDR3 has 15 amino acids. Germline V lookup: CDR1 SGHVT, CDR2 SQSDAQ. The germline V and J ends were trimmed by 1 base and 1 base, with 10 bases remaining between them. CDR3 protein: CASSLVAGENTEAFF. The CDR3 DNA sequence: TGTGCCAGCAGCTTAGTTGCGGGGGAGAACACTGAAGCTTTCTTT.

The V gene is TRBV5-1, the J gene TRBJ2-5, with no clear D. This CDR3 contains 12 residues. V lost 5 bases to trimming and J lost 1 base, with 6 bases between them. Germline V gives CDR1 SGHRS, CDR2 YFSETQ. The CDR3 protein is CASRLPQETQYF. CDR3 DNA sequence: TGCGCCAGCAGACTACCCCAAGAGACCCAGTACTTC.

The chain is built from TRBV7-2 and TRBJ1-2; D remains ambiguous. Looked up from germline, CDR1 is SGHTA and CDR2 is FQGNSA. The V end lost 1 base, the J end lost 8 bases, and 11 bases lay between the germline ends. The CDR3 consists of 13 residues. CDR3 DNA sequence: TGTGCCAGCAGCTTAGATTACCGTTCCGGCTACACCTTC. Residues: CASSLDYRSGYTF.

The V gene is TRBV6-5, the J gene TRBJ1-5; no clear D gene. V was clipped by 6 bases and J by 6 bases, with 9 bases between them. The germline CDR1 and CDR2 sequences are MNHEY and SVGAGI. The CDR3 spans 12 residues. The CDR3 nucleotides are TGTGCCAGCAGCCACGGGATTCAGCCCCAGCATTTT. It specifies CASSHGIQPQHF.

This clone showed up just a few times. The same CDR3 is also encoded by other DNA sequences in this sample. This rearrangement joins TRBV2 to TRBJ2-3, with no clear D. The CDR3 length is 11 residues. Germline-derived CDR1 and CDR2 are SNHLY and FYNNEI. V lost 2 bases and J 6 bases, leaving 3 bases between the germline ends. The CDR3 bases are TGTGCCAGCAGTGAAACCGATACGCAGTATTTT. It is translated as CASSETDTQYF.

This clone has a single count. The chain combines TRBV7-9 with TRBJ1-3; 7 bases are a match to TRBD1. Germline-derived CDR1 and CDR2 are SEHNR and FQNEAQ (reference sequence). After removal of 10 bases from V and 4 bases from J, the junction contained 19 bases not matched to a gene. The length of the CDR3 is 17 residues. CDR3 sequence (DNA): TGTGCCACCATCCCAAGACAGGGTGCCCTTTACGGAAACACCATATATTTT. Translating gives CATIPRQGALYGNTIYF.

The chain recombines TRBV19 with TRBJ1-1; D is perhaps TRBD1 (5 bases). Germline loops: CDR1 LNHDA, CDR2 SQIVND (reference sequence). The CDR3 spans 16 residues. Deletions cut 3 bases from V and 5 bases from J, with 19 bases between. This chain's CDR3 is CASSIPTSQGKTEAFF. The CDR3 region has the DNA TGTGCCAGTAGTATCCCCACCTCTCAGGGAAAAACTGAAGCTTTCTTT.

The chain combines TRBV28 with TRBJ2-2; a possible D gene is TRBD1 (5 bases). The V gene's germline CDR1 is MDHEN and CDR2 SYDVKM. V lost 8 bases, J lost 0 bases, and 10 bases lay in between. The CDR3 has 14 residues. This chain's CDR3 is CASSDITNTGELFF. CDR3 nucleotides: TGTGCCAGCTCGGACATCACGAACACCGGGGAGCTGTTTTTT.

The J gene is TRBJ1-1, the V gene TRBV20-1; D is ambiguous. V was pared by 3 bases and J by 8 bases, with 10 bases between. CDR1 and CDR2 (germline): DFQATT, SNEGSKA (reference sequence). CDR3 size: 11 residues. CDR3 loop: CSARTQLEAFF. In DNA, the CDR3 is TGCAGTGCTAGGACCCAGCTAGAAGCTTTCTTT.

This clone has only one observation. The CDR3 is CATSRKAQPQHF. Here the CDR3 DNA reads TGTGCCACCAGCAGAAAGGCTCAGCCCCAGCATTTT. The rearrangement joins TRBV15 to TRBJ1-5, with D unresolved. The CDR3 sequence is 12 residues long. From germline, CDR1 is LNHNV and CDR2 YYDKDF (reference sequence). V gave up 2 bases and J gave up 6 bases, with 5 bases separating them.

The CDR3 DNA reads TGTGCCATCAGTGCGGTTAGCGGGTCCTACGAGCAGTACTTC. Translation gives CAISAVSGSYEQYF. This chain uses TRBV10-3 with TRBJ2-7, with 7 positions matching TRBD2. The V segment lost 4 bases and the J segment 1 base; nucleotides outside the gene matches: 4. This CDR3 is built from 14 residues. The V gene's germline CDR1 is ENHRY and CDR2 SYGVKD.

The rearrangement joins TRBV21-1 to TRBJ1-5; the table's D call of TRBD1 was not tested on the DNA. TRBV21-1 is annotated as a pseudogene. The CDR3 is 16 residues long. The CDR3 DNA reads as TGTGCCAGCAGCAAAGGGGGTCAGGGGGACAATCAGCCCCAGCATTTT. Its translation: CASSKGGQGDNQPQHF.

The chain combines TRBV7-3 with TRBJ2-3; the D gene is possibly TRBD2 (5 bases). The CDR3 is made up of 14 amino acids. Germline loops: CDR1 SGHTA, CDR2 FQGTGA. The ends were cut back, 4 bases at V and 0 bases at J, with 8 bases in the middle. CDR3 protein: CASSYSGSTDTQYF. CDR3 bases: TGTGCCAGCAGCTACTCGGGGAGCACAGATACGCAGTATTTT.

The chain carries TRBV2 and TRBJ2-6; no clear D gene. This CDR3 has 13 residues. The ends were cut back, 6 bases at V and 3 bases at J, with 6 bases in the middle. CDR1 and CDR2 (germline): SNHLY, FYNNEI. This CDR3 is CASSPGGANVLTF. The CDR3 region has the DNA TGTGCCAGCAGCCCAGGTGGGGCCAACGTCCTGACTTTC.

J is TRBJ1-2 and V is TRBV4-2; 8 bases are shared with TRBD1. This CDR3 is built from 16 residues. Trimming at V came to 1 base and at J to 4 bases, leaving 8 bases not matched to a gene. The V gene's germline CDR1 is LGHNA and CDR2 YNFKEQ. The CDR3 DNA follows: TGTGCCAGCAGCCAAGCCGAGACAGGGGAAGCCTATGGCTACACCTTC. Encoded protein: CASSQAETGEAYGYTF.

This chain links TRBV11-1 with TRBJ2-7, with D possibly TRBD1 on 5 matching bases. Trimming cost V 3 bases and J 4 bases, with 10 bases left between them. Per the germline V gene, CDR1 is SGHAT and CDR2 is FQDESV (reference sequence). The CDR3 is 13 amino acids. Written as DNA, the CDR3 is TGTGCCAGCAGCTTCCGGACAAATTACGAGCAGTACTTC. This codes for CASSFRTNYEQYF. The whole variable domain, filled in from reference TRBV11-1 and TRBJ2-7, reads EAEVAQSPRYKITEKSQAVAFWCDPISGHATLYWYRQILGQGPELLVQFQDESVVDDSQLPKDRFSAERLKGVDSTLKIQPAELGDSAMYLCASSFRTNYEQYFGPGTRLTVT.

The chain joins TRBV5-1 to TRBJ2-1; 14 bases map to TRBD2. J lost 4 bases, V lost 6 bases, and 9 bases had no gene match. CDR1 and CDR2 from the germline V gene are SGHRS and YFSETQ. There are 17 residues in the CDR3. DNA of the CDR3: TGCGCCAGCAATCGGCCGGGACTAGCGGGAGATTACAATGAGCAGTTCTTC. The encoded protein is CASNRPGLAGDYNEQFF.

The rearrangement joins TRBV6-5 to TRBJ2-3; D unclear. Looked up from germline, CDR1 is MNHEY and CDR2 is SVGAGI. This CDR3 has 13 residues. V lost 4 bases, J lost 2 bases, and 7 bases lay in between. CDR3 sequence: CASSFGPTDTQYF. In DNA, the CDR3 is TGTGCCAGCAGTTTTGGACCCACAGATACGCAGTATTTT.